This T cell receptor (beta chain) was obtained from a study of cytomegalovirus exposure and HLA in healthy donors. Study outcomes and limitations: In vitro assays verified that three CMV-associated chains recognized CMV antigens specifically. The investigators catalogued 150 or so TCR beta chains as cytomegalovirus-associated.

Comments on this clone: The antigen is unknown.

V trimming: 3 bases; J trimming: 4 bases; junction bases outside the gene matches: 3. The CDR3 contains 14 residues. Germline V gene data show CDR1 as SQVTM and CDR2 as ANQGSEA. Profiling relied on immunoSEQ multiplex PCR, and the TCRdb table lists in-frame clones only, not all of them. The table records 200,000 to 250,000 clones, over 80% of them present only once. V is TRBV29-1 and J is TRBJ2-3; 11 nucleotides agree with TRBD1. This receptor was obtained from a woman in her 30s in good health and CMV-seropositive. Sequenced input: PBMCs. This chain's CDR3 is CSVEPGQGADTQYF. CDR3 coding DNA: TGCAGCGTTGAGCCGGGACAGGGGGCAGATACGCAGTATTTT.